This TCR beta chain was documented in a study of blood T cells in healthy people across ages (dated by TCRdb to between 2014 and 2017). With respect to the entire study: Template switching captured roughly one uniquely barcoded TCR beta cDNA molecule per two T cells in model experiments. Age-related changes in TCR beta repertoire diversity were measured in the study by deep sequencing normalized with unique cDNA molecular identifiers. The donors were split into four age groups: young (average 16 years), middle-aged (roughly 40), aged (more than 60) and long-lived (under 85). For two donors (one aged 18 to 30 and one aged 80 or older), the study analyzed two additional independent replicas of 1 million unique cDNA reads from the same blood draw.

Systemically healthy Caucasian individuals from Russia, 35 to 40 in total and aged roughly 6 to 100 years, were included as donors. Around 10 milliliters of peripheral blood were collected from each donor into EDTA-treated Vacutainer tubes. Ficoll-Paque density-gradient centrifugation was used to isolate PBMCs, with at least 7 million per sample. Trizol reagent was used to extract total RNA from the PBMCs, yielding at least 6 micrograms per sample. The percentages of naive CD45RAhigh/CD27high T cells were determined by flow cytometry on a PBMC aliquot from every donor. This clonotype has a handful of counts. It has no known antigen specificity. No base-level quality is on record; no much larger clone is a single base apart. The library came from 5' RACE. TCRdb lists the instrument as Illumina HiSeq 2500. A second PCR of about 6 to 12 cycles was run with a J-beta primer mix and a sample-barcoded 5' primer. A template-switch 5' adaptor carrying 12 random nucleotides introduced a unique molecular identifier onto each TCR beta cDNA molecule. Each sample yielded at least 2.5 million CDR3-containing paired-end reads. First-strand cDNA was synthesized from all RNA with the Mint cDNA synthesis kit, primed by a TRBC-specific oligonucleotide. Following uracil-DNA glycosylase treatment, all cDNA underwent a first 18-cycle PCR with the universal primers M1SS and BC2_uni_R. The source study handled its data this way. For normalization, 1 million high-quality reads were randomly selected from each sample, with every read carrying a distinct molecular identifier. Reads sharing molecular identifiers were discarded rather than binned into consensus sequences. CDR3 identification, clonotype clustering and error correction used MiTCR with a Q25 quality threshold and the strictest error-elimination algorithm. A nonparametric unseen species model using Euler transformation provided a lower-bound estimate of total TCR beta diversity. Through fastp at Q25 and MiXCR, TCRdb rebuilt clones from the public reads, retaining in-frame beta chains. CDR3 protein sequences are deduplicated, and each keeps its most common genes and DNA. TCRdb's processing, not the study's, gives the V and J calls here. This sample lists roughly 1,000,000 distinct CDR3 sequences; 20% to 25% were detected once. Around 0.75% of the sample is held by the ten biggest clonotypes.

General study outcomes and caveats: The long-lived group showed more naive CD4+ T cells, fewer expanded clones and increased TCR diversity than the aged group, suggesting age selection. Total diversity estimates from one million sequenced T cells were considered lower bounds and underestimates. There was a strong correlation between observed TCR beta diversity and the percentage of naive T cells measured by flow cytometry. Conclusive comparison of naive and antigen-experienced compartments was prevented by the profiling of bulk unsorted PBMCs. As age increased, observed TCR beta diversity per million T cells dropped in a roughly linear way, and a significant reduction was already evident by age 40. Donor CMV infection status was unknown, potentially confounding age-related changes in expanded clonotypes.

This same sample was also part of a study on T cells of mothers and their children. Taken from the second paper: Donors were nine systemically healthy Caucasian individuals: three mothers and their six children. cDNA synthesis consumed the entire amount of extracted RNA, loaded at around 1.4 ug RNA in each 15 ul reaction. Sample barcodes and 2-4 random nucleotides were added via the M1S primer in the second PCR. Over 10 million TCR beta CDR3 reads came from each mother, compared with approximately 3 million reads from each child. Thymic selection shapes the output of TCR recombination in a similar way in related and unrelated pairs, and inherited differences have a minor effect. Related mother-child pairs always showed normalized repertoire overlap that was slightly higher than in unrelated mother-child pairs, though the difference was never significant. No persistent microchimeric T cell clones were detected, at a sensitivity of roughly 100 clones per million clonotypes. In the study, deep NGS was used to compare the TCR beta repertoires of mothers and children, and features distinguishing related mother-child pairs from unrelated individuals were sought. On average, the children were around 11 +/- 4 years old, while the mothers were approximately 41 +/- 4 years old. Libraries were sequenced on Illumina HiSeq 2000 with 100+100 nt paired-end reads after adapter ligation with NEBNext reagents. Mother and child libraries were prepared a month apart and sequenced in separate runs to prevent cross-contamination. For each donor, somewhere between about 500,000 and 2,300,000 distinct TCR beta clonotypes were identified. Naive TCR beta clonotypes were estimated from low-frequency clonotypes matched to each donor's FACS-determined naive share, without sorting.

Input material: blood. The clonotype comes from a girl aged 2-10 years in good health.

The CDR3 in this case is CASREQGTGRETQYF. The sequenced DNA: TGTGCCAGCAGGGAACAGGGAACGGGTCGGGAGACCCAGTACTTC. The V gene is TRBV28 and the J gene is TRBJ2-5; the D gene is perhaps TRBD1, on 6 matching bases. Per the germline V gene, MDHEN is the CDR1 and SYDVKM is the CDR2. Including the terminal cysteine and phenylalanine, the CDR3 comprises 15 residues. The DNA shown is the 45-base CDR3, in frame from base 1. V and J are truncated by 6 bases and 5 bases respectively, leaving an intervening sequence of 19 bases.